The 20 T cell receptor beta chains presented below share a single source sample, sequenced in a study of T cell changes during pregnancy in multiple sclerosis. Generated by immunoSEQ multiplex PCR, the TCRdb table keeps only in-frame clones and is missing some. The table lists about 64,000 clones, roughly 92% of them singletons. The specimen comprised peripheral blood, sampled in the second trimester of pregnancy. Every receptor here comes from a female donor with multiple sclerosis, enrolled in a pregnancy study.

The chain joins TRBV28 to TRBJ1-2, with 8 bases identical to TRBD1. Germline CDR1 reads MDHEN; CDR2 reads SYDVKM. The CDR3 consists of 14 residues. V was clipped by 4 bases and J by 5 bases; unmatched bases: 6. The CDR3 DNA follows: TGTGCCAGCAGTTCAACAGGGGGGACGTATGGCTACACCTTC. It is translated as CASSSTGGTYGYTF.

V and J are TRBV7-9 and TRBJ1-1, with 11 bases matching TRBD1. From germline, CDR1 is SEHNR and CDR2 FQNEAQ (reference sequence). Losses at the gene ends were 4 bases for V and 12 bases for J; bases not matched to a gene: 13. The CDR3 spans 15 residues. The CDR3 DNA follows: TGTGCCAGCAGCTCCAAAAATCCCGGACAGGGGGCTACTTTCTTT. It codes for CASSSKNPGQGATFF.

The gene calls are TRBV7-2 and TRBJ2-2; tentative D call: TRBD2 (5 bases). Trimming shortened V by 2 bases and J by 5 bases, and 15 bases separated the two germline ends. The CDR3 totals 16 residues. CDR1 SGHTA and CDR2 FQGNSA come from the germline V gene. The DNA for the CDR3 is TGTGCCAGCAGCTTAAGGAATCACCGGGGAACCGGGGAGCTGTTTTTT. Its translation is CASSLRNHRGTGELFF.

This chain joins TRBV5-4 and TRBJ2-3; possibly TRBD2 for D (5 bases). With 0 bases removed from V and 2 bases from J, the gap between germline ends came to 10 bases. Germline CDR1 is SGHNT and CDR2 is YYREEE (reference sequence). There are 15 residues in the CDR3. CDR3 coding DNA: TGTGCCAGCAGCTTGGCCCAGCGGTCCACAGATACGCAGTATTTT. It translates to CASSLAQRSTDTQYF.

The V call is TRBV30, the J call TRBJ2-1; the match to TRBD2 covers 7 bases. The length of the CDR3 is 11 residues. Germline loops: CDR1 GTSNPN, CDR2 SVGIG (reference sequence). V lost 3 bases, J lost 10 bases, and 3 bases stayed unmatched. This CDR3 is CAWSWREEQFF. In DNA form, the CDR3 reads TGTGCCTGGAGCTGGCGGGAGGAGCAGTTCTTC.

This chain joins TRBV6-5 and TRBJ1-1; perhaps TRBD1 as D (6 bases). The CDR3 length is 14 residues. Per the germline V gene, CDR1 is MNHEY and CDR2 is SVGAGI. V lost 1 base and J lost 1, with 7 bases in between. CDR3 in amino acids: CASSYLGGNTEAFF. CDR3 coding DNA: TGTGCCAGCAGTTACTTAGGGGGGAACACTGAAGCTTTCTTT.

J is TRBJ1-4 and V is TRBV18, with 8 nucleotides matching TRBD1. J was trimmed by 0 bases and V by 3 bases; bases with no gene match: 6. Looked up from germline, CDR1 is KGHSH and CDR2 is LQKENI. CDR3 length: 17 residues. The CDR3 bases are TGTGCCAGCTCACCGGGGACAGGCCTTGCAACTAATGAAAAACTGTTTTTT. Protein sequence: CASSPGTGLATNEKLFF.

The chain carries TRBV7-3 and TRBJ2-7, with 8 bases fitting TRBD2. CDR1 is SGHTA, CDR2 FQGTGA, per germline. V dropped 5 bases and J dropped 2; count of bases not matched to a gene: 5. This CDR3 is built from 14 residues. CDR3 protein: CASSPNGRAYEQYF. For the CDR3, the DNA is TGTGCCAGCAGCCCCAACGGGAGGGCCTACGAGCAGTACTTC.

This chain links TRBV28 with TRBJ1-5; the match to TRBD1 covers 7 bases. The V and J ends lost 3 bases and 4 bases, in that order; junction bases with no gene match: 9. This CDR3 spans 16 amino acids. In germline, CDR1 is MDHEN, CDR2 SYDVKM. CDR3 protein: CASSFLDRPFNQPQHF. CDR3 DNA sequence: TGTGCCAGCAGTTTTCTGGACAGGCCTTTTAATCAGCCCCAGCATTTT.

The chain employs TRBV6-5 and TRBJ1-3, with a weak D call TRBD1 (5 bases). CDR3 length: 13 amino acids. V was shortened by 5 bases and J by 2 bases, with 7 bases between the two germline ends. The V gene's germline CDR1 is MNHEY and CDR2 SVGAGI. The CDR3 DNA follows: TGTGCCAGCAGTCCCAGGGCTGGAAACACCATATATTTT. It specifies CASSPRAGNTIYF.

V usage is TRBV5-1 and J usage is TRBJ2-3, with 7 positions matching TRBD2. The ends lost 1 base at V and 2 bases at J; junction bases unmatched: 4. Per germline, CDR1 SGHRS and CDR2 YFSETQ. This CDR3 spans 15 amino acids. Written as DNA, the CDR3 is TGCGCCAGCAGCTTGAGCGGGAAGCACACAGATACGCAGTATTTT. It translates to CASSLSGKHTDTQYF. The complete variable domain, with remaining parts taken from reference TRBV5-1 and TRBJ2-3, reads KAGVTQTPRYLIKTRGQQVTLSCSPISGHRSVSWYQQTPGQGLQFLFEYFSETQRNKGNFPGRFSGRQFSNSRSEMNVSTLELGDSALYLCASSLSGKHTDTQYFGPGTRLTVL.

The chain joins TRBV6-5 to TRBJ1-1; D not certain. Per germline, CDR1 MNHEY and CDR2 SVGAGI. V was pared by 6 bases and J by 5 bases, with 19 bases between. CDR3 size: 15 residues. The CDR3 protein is CASSRALGVRTEAFF. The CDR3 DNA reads TGTGCCAGCAGCCGAGCACTCGGGGTACGGACTGAAGCTTTCTTT.

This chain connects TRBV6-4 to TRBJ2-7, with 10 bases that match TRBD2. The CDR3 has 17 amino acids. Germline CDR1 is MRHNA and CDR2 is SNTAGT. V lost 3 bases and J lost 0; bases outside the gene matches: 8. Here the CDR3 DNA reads TGTGCCAGCAGTGAGCAACTAGCGGGAAATCTCTCCTACGAGCAGTACTTC. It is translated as CASSEQLAGNLSYEQYF.

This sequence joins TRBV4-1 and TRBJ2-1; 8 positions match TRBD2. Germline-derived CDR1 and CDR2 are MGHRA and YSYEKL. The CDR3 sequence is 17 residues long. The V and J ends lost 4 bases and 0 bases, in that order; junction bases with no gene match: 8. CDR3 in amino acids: CASSPHDSGNSYNEQFF. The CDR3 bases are TGCGCCAGCAGCCCTCACGATAGCGGGAACTCCTACAATGAGCAGTTCTTC.

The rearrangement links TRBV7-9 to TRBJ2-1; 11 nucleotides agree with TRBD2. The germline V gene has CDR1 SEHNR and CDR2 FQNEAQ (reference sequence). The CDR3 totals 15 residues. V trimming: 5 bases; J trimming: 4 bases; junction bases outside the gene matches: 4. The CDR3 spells CASSRLAGPYNEQFF. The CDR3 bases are TGTGCCAGCAGCCGACTAGCGGGACCGTACAATGAGCAGTTCTTC.

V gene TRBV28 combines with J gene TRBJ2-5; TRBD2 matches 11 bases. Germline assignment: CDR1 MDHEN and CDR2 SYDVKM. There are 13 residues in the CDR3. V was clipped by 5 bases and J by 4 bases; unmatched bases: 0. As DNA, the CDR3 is TGTGCCAGCAGTCTAGCGGGAGGAGAGACCCAGTACTTC. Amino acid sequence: CASSLAGGETQYF.

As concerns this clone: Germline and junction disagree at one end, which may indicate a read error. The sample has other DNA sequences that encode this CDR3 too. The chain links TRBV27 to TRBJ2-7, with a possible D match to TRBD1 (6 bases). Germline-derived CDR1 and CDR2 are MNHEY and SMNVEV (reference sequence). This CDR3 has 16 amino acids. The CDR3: CASSIGPSSGTFHQVF. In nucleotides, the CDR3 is TGTGCCAGCAGTATCGGCCCCTCCTCGGGGACATTCCACCAAGTCTTC.

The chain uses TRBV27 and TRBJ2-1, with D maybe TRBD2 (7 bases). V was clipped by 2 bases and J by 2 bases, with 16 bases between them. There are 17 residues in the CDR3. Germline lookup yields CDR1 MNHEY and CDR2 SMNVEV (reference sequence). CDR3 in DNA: TGTGCCAGCAGTTTAAGAGGCGGGGGCAGTCCCTACAATGAGCAGTTCTTC. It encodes CASSLRGGGSPYNEQFF.

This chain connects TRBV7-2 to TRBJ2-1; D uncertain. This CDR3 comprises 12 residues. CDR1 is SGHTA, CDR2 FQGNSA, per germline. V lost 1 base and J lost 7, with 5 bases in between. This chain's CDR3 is CASSLGRNEQFF. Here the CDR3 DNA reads TGTGCCAGCAGCTTAGGCAGGAATGAGCAGTTCTTC. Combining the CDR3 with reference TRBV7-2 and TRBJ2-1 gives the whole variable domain GAGVSQSPSNKVTEKGKDVELRCDPISGHTALYWYRQSLGQGLEFLIYFQGNSAPDKSGLPSDRFSAERTGGSVSTLTIQRTQQEDSAVYLCASSLGRNEQFFGPGTRLTVL.

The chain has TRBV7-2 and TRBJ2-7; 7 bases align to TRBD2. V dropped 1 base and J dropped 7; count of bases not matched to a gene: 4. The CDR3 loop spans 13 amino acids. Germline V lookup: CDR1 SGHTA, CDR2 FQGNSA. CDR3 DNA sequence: TGTGCCAGCAGCTTAGGCGGGAGCGGGGAGCAGTACTTC. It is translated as CASSLGGSGEQYF.